This TCR beta chain comes out of a study of identifying expanded T cells in peripheral blood. Profiling relied on immunoSEQ multiplex PCR, and the TCRdb table lists in-frame clones only, not all of them. The sample carries around 63,000 clones, around 87% recorded once. Germline loops: CDR1 MNHNS, CDR2 SASEGT. The V and J ends lost 4 bases and 9 bases, in that order; junction bases with no gene match: 8. The CDR3 length is 15 residues. Source material: blood. This receptor was obtained from a person aged 18 to 70 in good health. The J gene is TRBJ1-6, the V gene TRBV6-1; TRBD1 matches 8 bases. The CDR3: CASSAPPGGSSPLHF. In nucleotides, the CDR3 is TGTGCCAGCAGTGCCCCCCCAGGGGGCTCTTCACCCCTCCACTTT.